The 28 T cell receptor beta chains given below trace back to one sample, sequenced in a study of spatial heterogeneity in lung cancer. As to time point: sample taken at primary tumor resection. Unsorted samples of tumor, nontumor lung or frozen PBMC had their whole RNA sequenced. TCRdb processed the 5' RACE reads anew with MiXCR; each CDR3 protein has one entry. The profile shows more than 80,000 distinct CDR3 sequences, over 9.5% of them singletons. This sample comprised PBMCs, obtained at surgery. All receptors derive from a male donor with early-stage non-small cell lung cancer.

This clonotype was counted only a few times. The chain links TRBV20-1 to TRBJ2-1, with D unresolved. The CDR3 is made up of 14 amino acids. Germline CDR1 and CDR2: DFQATT and SNEGSKA (reference sequence). V gave up 3 bases and J gave up 1 base, with 10 bases separating them. The CDR3 loop is CSARFSSSYNEQFF. CDR3 sequence (DNA): TGCAGTGCTAGGTTCAGCAGTTCCTACAATGAGCAGTTCTTC.

The CDR3 is CASRQATYEQYF. The CDR3 region has the DNA TGTGCCAGCCGGCAGGCCACCTACGAGCAGTACTTC. The chain combines TRBV11-2 with TRBJ2-7, with D unresolved. This CDR3 region has 12 residues. Trimming removed 8 bases from V and 2 bases from J, with 10 bases in between. Germline values: CDR1 SGHAT, CDR2 FQNNGV.

This sequence joins TRBV30 and TRBJ1-1; the D is unclear. CDR3 length: 15 residues. Trimming stripped 0 bases from V and 1 base from J, with 12 bases between. CDR1 and CDR2 from the germline V gene are GTSNPN and SVGIG (reference sequence). The CDR3 loop is CAWSVHVLRNTEAFF. CDR3 bases: TGTGCCTGGAGTGTACATGTCTTACGGAACACTGAAGCTTTCTTT.

This chain links TRBV7-8 with TRBJ2-3; TRBD2 matches 9 bases. Germline V CDR1 and CDR2: SGHVS, FQNEAQ. This CDR3 is built from 16 residues. V lost 2 bases to trimming and J lost 3 bases; unmatched junction nucleotides: 6. CDR3 bases: TGTGCCAGCAGCTTATATGTGCGGGGGGGGACAGATACGCAGTATTTT. Residues: CASSLYVRGGTDTQYF. Full variable domain (remainder filled in from reference TRBV7-8 and TRBJ2-3): GAGVSQSPRYKVAKRGQDVALRCDPISGHVSLFWYQQALGQGPEFLTYFQNEAQLDKSGLPSDRFFAERPEGSVSTLKIQRTQQEDSAVYLCASSLYVRGGTDTQYFGPGTRLTVL.

The V call is TRBV12-3 or TRBV12-4, the J call TRBJ1-1; D possibly corresponds to TRBD1 (5 bases). Trimming took 7 bases from V and 10 from J, leaving 16 bases between them. This CDR3 spans 12 amino acids. The CDR3 DNA is TGTGCCAGCATCCTATGGGGGGAACGAGCTTTCTTT. It translates to CASILWGERAFF.

The rearrangement joins TRBV20-1 to TRBJ1-1; maybe TRBD1 (5 bases). Trimming pared 1 base from V and 3 bases from J, leaving 15 bases between. Germline assignment: CDR1 DFQATT and CDR2 SNEGSKA (reference sequence). The CDR3 loop spans 15 amino acids. CDR3 DNA: TGCAGTGCTAGAGCGACCACAGGATGGGACACTGAAGCTTTCTTT. Translated: CSARATTGWDTEAFF.

The sample holds a few counts of this clonotype. The gene calls are TRBV4-3 and TRBJ1-3, with D perhaps matching TRBD1 (5 bases). Looked up from germline, CDR1 is LGHNA and CDR2 is YSLEER. The CDR3 has 18 residues. V lost 0 bases, J lost 0 bases, and 15 bases lay in between. DNA of the CDR3: TGCGCCAGCAGCCAAGATTTGGGGGGAATCGTCTCTGGAAACACCATATATTTT. Translation gives CASSQDLGGIVSGNTIYF.

V gene TRBV29-1 combines with J gene TRBJ1-4, with 7 bases that match TRBD1. After removal of 7 bases from V and 8 bases from J, the junction contained 7 bases not matched to a gene. This CDR3 is built from 12 residues. Germline lookup yields CDR1 SQVTM and CDR2 ANQGSEA. The CDR3 here is CSAAYRGEKLFF. The CDR3 nucleotides are TGCAGCGCTGCCTACAGGGGAGAAAAACTGTTTTTT.

The J gene is TRBJ2-5, the V gene TRBV20-1, with 9 bases lining up with TRBD2. The ends lost 6 bases at V and 8 bases at J; junction bases unmatched: 10. This CDR3 contains 13 residues. The germline V gene has CDR1 DFQATT and CDR2 SNEGSKA (reference sequence). CDR3 region: CSAVAGVRRTQYF. The CDR3 bases are TGCAGTGCCGTAGCGGGGGTGCGGCGAACCCAGTACTTC.

This clonotype was counted only a few times. The chain is built from TRBV6-2 or TRBV6-3 and TRBJ2-4; possibly TRBD1 for D (5 bases). CDR3 size: 17 residues. CDR1 is MNHEY and CDR2 is SVGEGT in the germline V gene. V lost 5 bases, J lost 0 bases, and 17 bases lay in between. The CDR3 bases are TGTGCCAGCAGTGGGATACGGACATCCTTAGCCAAAAACATTCAGTACTTC. The encoded protein is CASSGIRTSLAKNIQYF.

V is TRBV13 and J is TRBJ1-1, with TRBD1 matching over 7 bases. The CDR3 length is 15 residues. V trimming: 5 bases; J trimming: 0 bases; junction bases outside the gene matches: 6. From germline, CDR1 is PRHDT and CDR2 FYEKMQ (reference sequence). The CDR3 sequence: CASSRDSPLNTEAFF. The DNA for the CDR3 is TGTGCCAGCAGCCGGGACAGCCCACTGAACACTGAAGCTTTCTTT.

The sample holds a few counts of this clonotype. This chain connects TRBV5-4 to TRBJ2-5; weak D call: TRBD2 (6 bases). From germline, CDR1 is SGHNT and CDR2 YYREEE (reference sequence). This CDR3 region has 12 residues. V lost 4 bases, J lost 7 bases, and 11 bases lay in between. The CDR3 nucleotides are TGTGCCAGCAGCCAGGAGGGATGGACCCAGTACTTC. This translates into CASSQEGWTQYF.

This chain joins TRBV6-6 and TRBJ2-1; no reliable D call. V was shortened by 0 bases and J by 7 bases, with 13 bases between the two germline ends. The germline V gene encodes CDR1 MNHNY and CDR2 SVGAGI (reference sequence). The CDR3 sequence is 15 residues long. The CDR3 DNA reads as TGTGCCAGCAGTTACTCGGCAACGTCGGGTAATGAGCAGTTCTTC. Amino acid sequence: CASSYSATSGNEQFF.

The chain has TRBV7-2 and TRBJ2-1, with D tentatively TRBD2 (5 bases). The CDR3 has 14 amino acids. V shed 2 bases and J shed 7 bases, with 12 bases lying between them. Germline CDR1 SGHTA, CDR2 FQGNSA. The CDR3 is CASSLNGNWNEQFF. In DNA form, the CDR3 reads TGTGCCAGCAGCTTAAACGGGAACTGGAATGAGCAGTTCTTC.

The rearrangement joins TRBV7-8 to TRBJ2-1, with D tentatively TRBD2 (6 bases). Trimming removed 5 bases at V and 7 bases at J, with 18 bases between. The CDR3 is 15 residues long. The germline V gene has CDR1 SGHVS and CDR2 FQNEAQ. The CDR3 protein is CASSPGGTEGNEQFF. The CDR3 DNA is TGTGCCAGCAGCCCCGGGGGTACCGAGGGGAATGAGCAGTTCTTC.

This clonotype was counted a few times. The CDR3 bases are TGCAGCGTTGTGAGGGAGAACACCGGGGAGCTGTTTTTT. Amino acid sequence: CSVVRENTGELFF. The V gene is TRBV29-1, the J gene TRBJ2-2; possible D gene TRBD2, 5 bases. The germline CDR1 and CDR2 sequences are SQVTM and ANQGSEA. V was shortened by 4 bases and J by 1 base, with 7 bases between the two germline ends. CDR3 length equals 13 residues.

This clonotype was seen many times. The chain joins TRBV5-6 to TRBJ2-1; 11 bases map to TRBD2. Germline CDR1 reads SGHDT; CDR2 reads YYEEEE. The V gene end was trimmed by 1 base and the J gene end by 7 bases; junction bases not matched to a gene: 10. The CDR3 runs to 17 residues. DNA for the CDR3: TGTGCCAGCAGCTTGTACACATTAGCGGGGGGGCCTAATGAGCAGTTCTTC. As protein: CASSLYTLAGGPNEQFF.

The rearrangement joins TRBV5-4 to TRBJ2-5; 7 bases map to TRBD1. CDR1 is SGHNT and CDR2 is YYREEE in the germline V gene (reference sequence). The CDR3 extends over 13 amino acids. Trimming at V came to 4 bases and at J to 5 bases, leaving 5 bases not matched to a gene. CDR3 region: CASSITGAETQYF. CDR3 bases: TGTGCCAGCAGCATTACAGGGGCCGAGACCCAGTACTTC.

The chain links TRBV7-2 to TRBJ2-5, with D tentatively TRBD1 or TRBD2 (5 bases each). The V end lost 8 bases, the J end lost 10 bases, and 29 bases lay between the germline ends. This CDR3 comprises 16 residues. CDR1 and CDR2 (germline): SGHTA, FQGNSA. DNA of the CDR3: TGTGCCAGCCGATCGATGTTGGGGGAAGCCTGGGTCGACCAGTACTTC. It is translated as CASRSMLGEAWVDQYF.

This sequence joins TRBV6-2 or TRBV6-3 and TRBJ2-1, with 14 bases aligning to TRBD2. This CDR3 region has 15 residues. Germline CDR1 reads MNHEY; CDR2 reads SVGEGT. The junction had 7 bases not matched to a gene; V was cut back by 6 bases and J by 9 bases. The CDR3 sequence: CASSRLAGGLGEQFF. In nucleotides, the CDR3 is TGTGCCAGCAGCCGACTAGCGGGAGGGCTTGGTGAGCAGTTCTTC.

This sequence joins TRBV20-1 and TRBJ2-1, with no clear D. V lost 0 bases to trimming and J lost 0 bases, with 15 bases between them. This CDR3 has 17 residues. CDR1 and CDR2 from the germline V gene are DFQATT and SNEGSKA (reference sequence). The CDR3 protein is CSARDPDRADSYNEQFF. CDR3 DNA: TGCAGTGCTAGAGATCCCGATCGGGCGGACTCCTACAATGAGCAGTTCTTC.

This clonotype appeared a few times. This chain connects TRBV10-3 to TRBJ1-5; a weak D match, TRBD1 (5 bases). Germline CDR1 ENHRY, CDR2 SYGVKD. Trimming took 0 bases from V and 0 from J, leaving 9 bases between them. There are 16 residues in the CDR3. CDR3: CAISESAGFSNQPQHF. Here the CDR3 DNA reads TGTGCCATCAGTGAGTCGGCAGGGTTTAGCAATCAGCCCCAGCATTTT.

This clonotype was seen more than once but under ten times. The chain uses TRBV10-2 and TRBJ1-5; D unresolved. Germline values: CDR1 WSHSY, CDR2 SAAADI. This CDR3 contains 14 residues. Trimming cost V 6 bases and J 7 bases, with 16 bases left between them. CDR3 bases: TGCGCCAGCAGAGCGGATGTTAAGGCGCAGCCCCAGCATTTT. Its protein product is CASRADVKAQPQHF.

This clonotype was counted many times. This chain connects TRBV15 to TRBJ2-7; either TRBD1 or TRBD2 may supply D (6 bases each). V was shortened by 0 bases and J by 7 bases, with 16 bases between the two germline ends. The germline CDR1 and CDR2 sequences are LNHNV and YYDKDF (reference sequence). The CDR3 contains 15 residues. The CDR3 nucleotides read TGTGCCACCAGCAGAGATATCGGGGGCAGGCGGGAGCAGTACTTC. Translating gives CATSRDIGGRREQYF.

This clonotype was counted only a few times. V is TRBV20-1 and J is TRBJ1-2; D unresolved. CDR1 is DFQATT and CDR2 is SNEGSKA in the germline V gene (reference sequence). This CDR3 comprises 12 residues. The germline V and J ends were trimmed by 4 bases and 4 bases, with 10 bases remaining between them. The CDR3 sequence is CSAKSMAYGYTF. The CDR3, as DNA: TGCAGTGCTAAAAGTATGGCCTATGGCTACACCTTC.

This chain uses TRBV29-1 with TRBJ2-7, with 7 bases identical to TRBD1. Germline V gene lookup returns CDR1 SQVTM and CDR2 ANQGSEA. Losses at the gene ends were 4 bases for V and 1 base for J; bases not matched to a gene: 10. The CDR3 runs to 15 residues. In DNA, the CDR3 is TGCAGCGTTGGGTTAAACAGGGGTAGATCCTACGAGCAGTACTTC. Translated: CSVGLNRGRSYEQYF.

CDR3 residues: CSARGQGREYTEAFF. CDR3 DNA: TGCAGTGCTAGAGGGCAGGGCCGGGAGTACACTGAAGCTTTCTTT. The chain couples TRBV20-1 to TRBJ1-1; possibly TRBD1 for D (5 bases). Trimming removed 1 base at V and 3 bases at J, with 15 bases between. In germline, CDR1 is DFQATT, CDR2 SNEGSKA (reference sequence). The CDR3 spans 15 residues.

This clonotype came up many times. In DNA, the CDR3 is TGTGCCAGCAGGGTCGGGGGGGTTACAGATACGCAGTATTTT. Translating gives CASRVGGVTDTQYF. The rearrangement joins TRBV12-3 or TRBV12-4 to TRBJ2-3; 8 bases align to TRBD2. V was clipped by 6 bases and J by 3 bases; unmatched bases: 5. The CDR3 extends over 14 amino acids.